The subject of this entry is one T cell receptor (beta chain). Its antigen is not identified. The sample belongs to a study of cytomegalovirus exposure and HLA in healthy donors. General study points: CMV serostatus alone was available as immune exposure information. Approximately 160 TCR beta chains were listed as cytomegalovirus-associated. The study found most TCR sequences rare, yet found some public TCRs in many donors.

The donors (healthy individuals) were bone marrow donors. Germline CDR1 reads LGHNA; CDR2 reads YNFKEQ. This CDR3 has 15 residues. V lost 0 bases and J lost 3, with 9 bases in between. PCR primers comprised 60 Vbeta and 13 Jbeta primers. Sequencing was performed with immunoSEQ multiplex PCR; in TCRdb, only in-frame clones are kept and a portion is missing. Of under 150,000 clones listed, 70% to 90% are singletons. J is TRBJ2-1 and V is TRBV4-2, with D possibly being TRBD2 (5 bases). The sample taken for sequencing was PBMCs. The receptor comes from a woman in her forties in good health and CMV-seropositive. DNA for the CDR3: TGTGCCAGCAGCCAAGATCTAGCTGGCTACAATGAGCAGTTCTTC. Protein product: CASSQDLAGYNEQFF.